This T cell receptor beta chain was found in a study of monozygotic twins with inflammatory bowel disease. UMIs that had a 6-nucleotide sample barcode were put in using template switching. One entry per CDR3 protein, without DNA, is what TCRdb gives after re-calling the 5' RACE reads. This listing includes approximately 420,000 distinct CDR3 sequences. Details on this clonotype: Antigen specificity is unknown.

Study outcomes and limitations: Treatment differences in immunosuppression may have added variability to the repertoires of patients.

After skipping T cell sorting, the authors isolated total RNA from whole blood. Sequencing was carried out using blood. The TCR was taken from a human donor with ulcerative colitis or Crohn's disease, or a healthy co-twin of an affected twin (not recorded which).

The CDR3 here is CASSLLSGRLFFNEQFF. The chain has TRBV27 and TRBJ2-1; without DNA, the TCRdb call of TRBD2 cannot be checked. Germline CDR1 is MNHEY and CDR2 is SMNVEV (reference sequence). The CDR3 runs 17 residues.